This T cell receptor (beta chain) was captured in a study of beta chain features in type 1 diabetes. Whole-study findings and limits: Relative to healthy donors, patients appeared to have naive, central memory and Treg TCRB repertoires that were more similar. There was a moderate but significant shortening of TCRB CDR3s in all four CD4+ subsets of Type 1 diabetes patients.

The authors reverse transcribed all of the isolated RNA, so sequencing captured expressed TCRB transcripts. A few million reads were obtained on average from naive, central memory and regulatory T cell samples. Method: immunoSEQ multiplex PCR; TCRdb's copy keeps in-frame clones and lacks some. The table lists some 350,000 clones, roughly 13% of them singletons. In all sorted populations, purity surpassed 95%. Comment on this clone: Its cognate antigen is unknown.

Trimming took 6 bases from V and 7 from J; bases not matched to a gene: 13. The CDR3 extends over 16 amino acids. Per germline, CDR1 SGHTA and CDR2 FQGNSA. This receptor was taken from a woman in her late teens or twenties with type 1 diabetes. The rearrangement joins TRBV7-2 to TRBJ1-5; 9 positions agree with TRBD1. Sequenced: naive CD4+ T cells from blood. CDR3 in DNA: TGTGCCAGCAGTGATAGTCCGGGACAGGGTCCCCAGCCCCAGCATTTT. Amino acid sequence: CASSDSPGQGPQPQHF.